The source of this T cell receptor beta chain is a study of CD8 T cells in ankylosing spondylitis. Study-level results: Apparently characteristic of ankylosing spondylitis blood was a TCR beta motif (about eight highly homologous variants).

TCRdb called the 5' RACE reads again in MiXCR, with one record for every CDR3 protein. The sample has some 250,000 distinct CDR3 sequences; approximately 12% are singletons. This clonotype was detected ten times or more. Its specificity is unknown. Germline CDR1 is ENHRY and CDR2 is SYGVKD. The CDR3 sequence is 15 residues long. Trimming cost V 5 bases and J 0 bases; bases outside gene matches: 3. The clonotype was recovered from a male donor with ankylosing spondylitis or in good health (not recorded which). V gene TRBV10-3 combines with J gene TRBJ2-1; 8 nucleotides line up with TRBD1. Sequencing input: blood, either unsorted or a sorted T cell fraction (not recorded which). The CDR3: CAISPGQDSYNEQFF. The CDR3 bases are TGTGCCATCAGTCCGGGACAGGACTCCTACAATGAGCAGTTCTTC.